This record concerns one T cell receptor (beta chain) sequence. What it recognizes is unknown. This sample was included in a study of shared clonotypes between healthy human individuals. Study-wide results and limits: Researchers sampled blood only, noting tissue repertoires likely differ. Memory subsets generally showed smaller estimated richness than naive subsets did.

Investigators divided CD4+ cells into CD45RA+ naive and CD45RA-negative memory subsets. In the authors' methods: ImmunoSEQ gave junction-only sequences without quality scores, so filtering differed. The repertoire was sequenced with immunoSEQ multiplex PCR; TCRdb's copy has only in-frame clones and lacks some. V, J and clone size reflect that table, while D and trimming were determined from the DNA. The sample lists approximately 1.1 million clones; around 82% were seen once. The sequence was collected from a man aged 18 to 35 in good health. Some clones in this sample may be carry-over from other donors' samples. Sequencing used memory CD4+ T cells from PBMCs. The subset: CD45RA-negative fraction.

The DNA of the CDR3 is TGTGCCAGCAGTGAAGTAAGAGGGGCAGGGGGCGAGTGGGACACTGAAGCTTTCTTT. Its translation: CASSEVRGAGGEWDTEAFF. The chain links TRBV6-1 to TRBJ1-1; 8 bases line up with TRBD1. V dropped 1 base and J dropped 3; count of bases not matched to a gene: 16. Germline assignment: CDR1 MNHNS and CDR2 SASEGT. The CDR3 loop spans 19 amino acids.